This TCR beta chain was identified during a study of spatial heterogeneity in lung cancer. On the study more broadly: Sequencing was performed on follow-up PBMC samples when available, collected at a median of approximately 26 months after resection.

Trimming took 3 bases from V and 9 from J, leaving 6 bases between them. This CDR3 has 11 residues. Germline V gene lookup returns CDR1 SGHTA and CDR2 FQGTGA. From the 5' RACE reads, TCRdb called clonotypes with MiXCR, one entry per CDR3 protein. The sample shows 35,000 to 55,000 distinct CDR3 sequences, around 21% of them seen only once. This clonotype was observed many times. Noted time point: blood at routine non-recurrence follow-up after resection. Specimen: PBMCs, collected at follow-up. The chain has TRBV7-3 and TRBJ2-1, with D unresolved. The receptor was isolated from a female donor with early-stage non-small cell lung cancer. CDR3 amino acids: CASSFGGEQFF. In DNA form, the CDR3 reads TGTGCCAGCAGCTTCGGTGGTGAGCAGTTCTTC.